The entry that follows covers one T cell receptor beta chain sequence. Its antigen is currently not known. Qualities for individual bases were not recorded, and no much larger clone is one base off. The cohort was made up of 666 healthy bone marrow donors. Cohort members were all nominally healthy when sampled, although unrecorded immune exposures were likely present. The donor was CMV seropositive and belonged to the group of 270 or so seropositive cohort members. Every donor gave a peripheral blood sample, and the peripheral blood mononuclear cells from that sample were used for TCR beta sequencing. The Qiagen DNeasy Blood Extraction Kit was used to extract genomic DNA from the blood cell samples. Libraries were constructed by the immunoSEQ multiplex PCR assay. For the multiplex PCR, a mixture combining 60 forward primers for TCR Vbeta segments and 13 reverse primers for TCR Jbeta segments was used. The CDR3 region of rearranged TCR beta genes was amplified from genomic DNA with a multiplex PCR assay. Amplified TCR beta libraries were sequenced as 87-base-pair reads on the Illumina HiSeq System. Concerning the study's data processing: In a later analysis, some 80 million unique TCR beta chains were counted across the roughly 670 repertoires, and approximately 11 million of these chains were shared by at least two donors. To remove PCR and sequencing errors, raw reads were error-corrected and collapsed into unique sequences using a nearest-neighbor algorithm that merged closely related sequences. CDR3 sequences were aligned to IMGT reference sequences to assign V, D and J gene segments. For a sequence to be retained, a match of at least six nucleotides to both a V gene segment and a J gene segment was required. Rearrangements were classified as productive when the CDR3 lacked stop codons and remained in frame with V and J, and all other rearrangements were classified as non-productive. Following IMGT convention, CDR3 was defined as the stretch from the second conserved V-encoded cysteine to the conserved J-encoded phenylalanine. In an earlier analysis of around 640 of the donors, sequences lacking an unambiguous match to a single V gene segment were excluded. In an earlier analysis of 587 of the donors, V segments were called functional above 56.7% productive rearrangements and were called segregating when the between-donor standard deviation exceeded 5%. To diagnose cytomegalovirus status from the catalog of TCR beta chain sequences, a statistical classification framework was built. In a later analysis, TCR nucleotide sequences were compared against IMGT/GENE-DB human TR gene sequences so that V and J genes could be assigned. The TCRdist pipeline was used in a later analysis to assign CDR3 sequences and most-parsimonious VDJ recombination scenarios. A later analysis defined each TCR beta chain by its CDR3 amino acid sequence plus V-gene family, and excluded reads lacking a unique V-gene family. A later analysis removed 592 highly shared, low-generation-probability nucleotide sequences to deal with suspected cross-contamination and a sequencing artifact. A later analysis calculated a clonal expansion index for each public chain from normalized within-repertoire ranks of inferred template counts. Generation probabilities in a later analysis came from a VDJ recombination model fitted to out-of-frame rearrangements, and those results were checked against IGoR. In a later analysis, TCR-TCR, TCR-HLA and TCR-CMV co-occurrence was scored with hypergeometric tests, and a repertoire-size bias correction was applied to TCR pairs. In a later analysis, false discovery rates were estimated by permuting HLA or CMV assignments 20 times. In a later analysis, co-occurring TCRs were grouped with DBSCAN, and TCRdist sequence similarity was added when clustering was performed within HLA-allele-positive subsets. Repertoires with fewer than 30,000 or more than 120,000 public chains, plus five repertoires with anomalous nucleotide sharing, were excluded from co-occurrence clustering. TCRdb limited this immuneACCESS table to in-frame rearrangements with V and J called. A share of clones is missing; checked studies link under half to unresolved V genes, and the rest is unexplained. That table furnishes V, J and clone size, whereas the DNA furnished D and trimming. Here the sample has roughly 92,000 clones; about four fifths occur a single time. Together, the top ten hold approximately 30% of the sample.

The junction shows trimming of 6 bases on V and 6 bases on J, plus 12 bases between the germline ends. Based on the germline V gene (reference sequence), the CDR1 and CDR2 sequences are MNHNY and SVGAGI. The CDR3 sequence holds 13 residues, the cysteine and phenylalanine included. Only the CDR3 DNA stays, 39 bases, in frame from base 1. This specimen comes from a study of cytomegalovirus exposure and HLA in healthy donors (TCRdb year 2017). General notes on the study: An earlier analysis of 550 to 700 of the donors reported 250 to 300 Gb of sequence data and 117 million unique TCR beta sequences from 150 million to 200 million T cells. About 280 gigabases of sequencing data and around 88 million unique TCR sequences made up an early release that covered several hundred HLA-typed donors. The genetic ancestry cluster associated with self-reported Caucasian donors included around 76% of the roughly 400 genotyped donors. The aim of the study was to test whether cataloging public T cell receptors could identify signatures of past pathogen exposure. The T cell repertoires of several hundred subjects were profiled by immunosequencing and related to cytomegalovirus serostatus. Along with the approximately 670-subject first cohort, a separate validation cohort of roughly 110 different subjects was used. To predict cytomegalovirus infection status, the study brought together high-throughput TCR immunosequencing, statistical association of individual TCRs with disease status, and machine learning. In a later analysis, previously published TCR beta repertoires from several hundred donors were re-analyzed and high-resolution HLA genotyping was added so that TCR occurrence patterns could be studied. Rather than drawing on any new phenotypic data, the later analysis identified candidate immune exposures from TCR beta sequences and the way those sequences occurred across donors. An earlier analysis of around 640 of the donors used high-throughput TCR beta sequencing to judge whether each TCR beta V gene segment behaved as functional or pseudogenic. Donor age, sex, ethnicity and CMV serostatus were collected together with the repertoire data. In a later genetic analysis, genome-wide SNP genotypes for about 55% of the roughly 700 donors were used, and that subset was treated as a discovery cohort. All discovery cohort repertoires had been generated on a single sequencing platform. Both class I and class II loci were covered by HLA typing, at four-digit resolution. Typing coverage varied by locus: roughly 629-640 donors for A, B, C, DRB1 and DQB1; more than 500 for DQA1; approximately 610 for DPA1; approximately 450 for DPB1. Five DR-DQ haplotypes were handled as single units for association and clustering because linkage in the cohort was strong. Among some 400 genotyped donors of the cohort, an average of around 240,000 unique TCR beta nucleotide sequences was sequenced per donor, of which 15% to 20% were non-productive.

General findings and caveats noted by the study authors: A group of highly shared sequence variants was considered likely to be a technical artifact of the sequencing pipeline. HLA typing was unavailable for some donors at each locus, so association tests used only the typed subset. A later genetic analysis associated a missense DCLRE1C variant with V-gene and J-gene trimming of TCR beta chains, and an independent cohort replicated the association. Because counts were too low, 15 or so rarely observed V segments, including chromosome 9 orphons, were excluded from the earlier analysis of some 590 of the donors. The presence/absence analyses assumed that sequencing depth was roughly uniform across donors, and that assumption may not be true. Because the 87-base-pair reads could not distinguish some IMGT-functional V segments, including TRBV6-2 and TRBV6-3, those segments were excluded. In a later genetic analysis, fewer N-insertions in productive TCRs were reported among donors in an Asian-associated ancestry cluster than the roughly 670-donor mean. Cytomegalovirus status was reported to be diagnosed by the classifier with high specificity and sensitivity in both the original and validation cohorts. A later analysis found that TCR association rates varied across HLA loci, with DRB1 alleles showing the most associated TCRs and HLA-C alleles the fewest. In a later analysis, HLA-associated TCR beta chains showed more clonal expansion and lower generation probabilities than non-associated chains that were equally common. A further reported finding was that TCR beta sequences accurately predicted the HLA-A and HLA-B alleles for most subjects in the first cohort. Most TCR sequences were observed very rarely across donors, whereas some public TCRs were present in many individuals. The only immune exposure information available for the cohort was CMV serostatus. In an earlier analysis of some 550 of the donors, most TCR beta V segments were observed in productive rearrangements about 87% or about 30% of the time, broadly matching IMGT annotations. Linkage disequilibrium might explain the correlated functional status among segregating V segments, but an unknown experimental factor could not be ruled out. A later analysis associated about 17,000 TCR beta sequences with specific HLA alleles at a false discovery rate of 0.05. According to a later analysis, most CMV-associated TCR beta chains appeared to be HLA-restricted, and the HLA associations seemed to be driven largely by CMV exposure. Assigning TCR associations to individual alleles was difficult when HLA alleles, especially DR and DQ, strongly co-occurred. In a later analysis, several top co-occurrence clusters were reported to appear linked to parvovirus B19, influenza, CMV and Epstein-Barr virus. In the study, approximately 150 TCR beta chains were listed as associated with cytomegalovirus. The cohort was sequenced for TCR beta chains only, and without alpha or paired-chain data the features that could be detected were limited. The authors suggested that the approach could potentially be generalized to other disease states and immunological phenotypes. In vitro tests confirmed that a few of the cytomegalovirus-associated TCR beta chains recognize cytomegalovirus antigens.

The material sequenced was PBMCs. This sequence was found in a man aged 50 to 60 in good health and CMV-seropositive. This sequence uses TRBV6-6 and TRBJ1-5, with a weak D call of TRBD1 (5 bases match). The CDR3 protein is CASRRGEGQPQHF. DNA sequence: TGTGCCAGCAGGCGGGGGGAAGGTCAGCCCCAGCATTTT.